A selection of T cell receptor beta chains follows, all from one sample in a study of cytomegalovirus exposure and HLA in healthy donors. Repertoires were generated with immunoSEQ multiplex PCR, while TCRdb's copy carries only in-frame clones and drops some. The data hold under 250,000 clones, with roughly 83% observed a single time. Sequencing input: PBMCs. The receptors come from a young woman in good health and CMV-seronegative. CDR3s leave out the opening cysteine and the closing phenylalanine or tryptophan. Fields, in order: V gene, J gene, CDR3 protein.

V gene: TRBV5-1; J gene: TRBJ2-3; CDR3 protein: ASSPAKGTDTQY
V gene: TRBV28; J gene: TRBJ2-3; CDR3 protein: ASSLLADTQY
V gene: TRBV9; J gene: TRBJ2-1; CDR3 protein: ASSLGTSGNEQF
V gene: TRBV30; J gene: TRBJ1-5; CDR3 protein: AWSLRRSGNQPQH
V gene: TRBV5-6; J gene: TRBJ1-3; CDR3 protein: ASSLAGIGNTIY
V gene: TRBV6-4; J gene: TRBJ2-1; CDR3 protein: ASSDSNTGEVLAREQF
V gene: TRBV15; J gene: TRBJ2-5; CDR3 protein: ATLGGNQETQY
V gene: TRBV6-1; J gene: TRBJ2-1; CDR3 protein: ASWGAVGNEQF
V gene: TRBV4-1; J gene: TRBJ2-3; CDR3 protein: ASSQEPFTSGGFTDTQY
V gene: TRBV30; J gene: TRBJ1-2; CDR3 protein: AWSVGPQGGYT
V gene: TRBV30; J gene: TRBJ1-1; CDR3 protein: AWFSRGQAF
V gene: TRBV7-9; J gene: TRBJ1-1; CDR3 protein: ASSPTGTEAF
V gene: TRBV4-1; J gene: TRBJ2-7; CDR3 protein: ASSYRGGESYEQY
V gene: TRBV10-3; J gene: TRBJ2-5; CDR3 protein: AISERGSVQETQY
V gene: TRBV10-3; J gene: TRBJ2-7; CDR3 protein: AIRDTGVAYEQY
V gene: TRBV29-1; J gene: TRBJ2-3; CDR3 protein: SVGADYDSDTQY
V gene: TRBV5-4; J gene: TRBJ2-3; CDR3 protein: ASSSRGSTDTQY
V gene: TRBV29-1; J gene: TRBJ2-5; CDR3 protein: SVRGEQETQY
V gene: TRBV6-6; J gene: TRBJ1-2; CDR3 protein: ASSYGGRVSGGYT
V gene: TRBV9; J gene: TRBJ1-5; CDR3 protein: ASSEGGIYQPQH
V gene: TRBV27; J gene: TRBJ1-1; CDR3 protein: ASNDGNTEAF
V gene: TRBV30; J gene: TRBJ1-1; CDR3 protein: ALGGRTGANTEAF
V gene: TRBV19; J gene: TRBJ1-3; CDR3 protein: ASRETASGNTIY
V gene: TRBV18; J gene: TRBJ2-1; CDR3 protein: ASSPPASSYNEQF
V gene: TRBV7-3; J gene: TRBJ2-5; CDR3 protein: ASSLGPVETQY
V gene: TRBV10-3; J gene: TRBJ1-2; CDR3 protein: AISGGTGYGNGYT
V gene: TRBV5-1; J gene: TRBJ2-7; CDR3 protein: ASSLGQLKNSYEQY
V gene: TRBV7-8; J gene: TRBJ2-1; CDR3 protein: ASSFTVSNEQF
V gene: TRBV18; J gene: TRBJ2-3; CDR3 protein: ASSPRGRSTPDTQY
V gene: TRBV30; J gene: TRBJ2-1; CDR3 protein: AWGAVGETSSYNEQF
V gene: TRBV28; J gene: TRBJ1-2; CDR3 protein: ASSLYRGQTNYGYT
V gene: TRBV5-1; J gene: TRBJ2-7; CDR3 protein: ASSLDRTYEQY
V gene: TRBV6-1; J gene: TRBJ2-1; CDR3 protein: ASSEALAGYNEQF
V gene: TRBV12-5; J gene: TRBJ1-2; CDR3 protein: ASLGQGAADGYT
V gene: TRBV5-1; J gene: TRBJ2-2; CDR3 protein: ASSLVEAGELF
V gene: TRBV5-1; J gene: TRBJ2-2; CDR3 protein: ASSWTSGNTGELF
V gene: TRBV30; J gene: TRBJ1-4; CDR3 protein: AWTPGVGAVVEKLF
V gene: TRBV2; J gene: TRBJ1-5; CDR3 protein: ASKSDPGIQPQH
V gene: TRBV30; J gene: TRBJ2-7; CDR3 protein: AWSVARGAGEQY
V gene: TRBV20-1; J gene: TRBJ2-3; CDR3 protein: SAGDTQY
V gene: TRBV5-4; J gene: TRBJ2-7; CDR3 protein: ASSLTDEQY
V gene: TRBV2; J gene: TRBJ2-1; CDR3 protein: ASNARGSSYNEQF
V gene: TRBV11-2; J gene: TRBJ1-2; CDR3 protein: ASSLDRGEGYGYT
V gene: TRBV27; J gene: TRBJ2-1; CDR3 protein: ASSKEGPSYNEQF
V gene: TRBV9; J gene: TRBJ1-1; CDR3 protein: ASSVYRDTEAF
V gene: TRBV7-3; J gene: TRBJ2-1; CDR3 protein: ASSSTPGSGNEQF
V gene: TRBV5-1; J gene: TRBJ2-2; CDR3 protein: ASSSIGRGGVGTGELF
V gene: TRBV11-2; J gene: TRBJ2-7; CDR3 protein: ASSPGGVNEQY
V gene: TRBV7-3; J gene: TRBJ2-1; CDR3 protein: ASSSSGRPYNEQF